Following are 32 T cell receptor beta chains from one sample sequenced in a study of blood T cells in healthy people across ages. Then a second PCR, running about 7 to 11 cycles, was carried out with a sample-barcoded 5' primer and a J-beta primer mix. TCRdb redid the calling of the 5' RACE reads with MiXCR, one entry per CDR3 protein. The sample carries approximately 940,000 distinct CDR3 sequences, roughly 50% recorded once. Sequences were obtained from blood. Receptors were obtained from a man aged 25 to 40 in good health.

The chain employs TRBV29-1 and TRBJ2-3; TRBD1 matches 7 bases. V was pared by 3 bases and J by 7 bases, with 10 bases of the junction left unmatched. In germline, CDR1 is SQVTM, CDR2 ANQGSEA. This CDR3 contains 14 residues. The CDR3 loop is CSVEGRDRDNTQYF. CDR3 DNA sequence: TGCAGCGTTGAGGGAAGGGACAGAGACAATACGCAGTATTTT.

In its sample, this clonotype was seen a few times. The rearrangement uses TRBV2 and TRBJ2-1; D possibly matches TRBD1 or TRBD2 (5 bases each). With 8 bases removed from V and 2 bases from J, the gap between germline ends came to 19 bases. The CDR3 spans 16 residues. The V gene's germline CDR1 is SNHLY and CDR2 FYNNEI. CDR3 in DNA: TGTGCCAGCCGATTCGGGACGGAGGATCCCTACAATGAGCAGTTCTTC. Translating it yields CASRFGTEDPYNEQFF.

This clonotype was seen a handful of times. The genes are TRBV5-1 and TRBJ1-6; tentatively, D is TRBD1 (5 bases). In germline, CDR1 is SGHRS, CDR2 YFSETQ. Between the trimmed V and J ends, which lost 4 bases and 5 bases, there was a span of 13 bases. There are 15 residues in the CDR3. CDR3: CASSLWTPDNSPLHF. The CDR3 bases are TGCGCCAGCAGCCTTTGGACACCTGATAATTCACCCCTCCACTTT.

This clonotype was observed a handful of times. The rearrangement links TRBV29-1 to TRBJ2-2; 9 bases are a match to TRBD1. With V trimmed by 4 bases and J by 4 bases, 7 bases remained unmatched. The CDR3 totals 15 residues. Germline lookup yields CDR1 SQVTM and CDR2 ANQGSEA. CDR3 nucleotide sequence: TGCAGCGTTGGGCCGGGACAGGGTGCCACCGGGGAGCTGTTTTTT. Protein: CSVGPGQGATGELFF.

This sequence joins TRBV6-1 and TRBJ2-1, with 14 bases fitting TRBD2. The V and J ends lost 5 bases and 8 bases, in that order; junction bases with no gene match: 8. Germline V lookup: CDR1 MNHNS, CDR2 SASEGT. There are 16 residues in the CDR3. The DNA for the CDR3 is TGTGCCAGCAGTTCTTGGACTAGCGGGGGGTTTGATGAGCAGTTCTTC. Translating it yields CASSSWTSGGFDEQFF.

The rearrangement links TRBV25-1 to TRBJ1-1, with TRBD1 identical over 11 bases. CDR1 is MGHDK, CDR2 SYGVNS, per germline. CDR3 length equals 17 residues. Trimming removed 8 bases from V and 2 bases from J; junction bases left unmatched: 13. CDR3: CASRAAGTGGSNTEAFF. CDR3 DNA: TGTGCCAGCCGAGCCGCCGGGACAGGGGGGTCCAACACTGAAGCTTTCTTT.

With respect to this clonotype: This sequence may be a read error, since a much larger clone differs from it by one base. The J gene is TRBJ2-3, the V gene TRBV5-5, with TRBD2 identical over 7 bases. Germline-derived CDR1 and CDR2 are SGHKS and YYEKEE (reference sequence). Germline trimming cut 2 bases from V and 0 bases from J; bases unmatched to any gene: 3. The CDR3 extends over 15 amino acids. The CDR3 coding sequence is TGTGCCAGCAGCTTAGCGGGGTGGAGCACAGATACGCAGTATTTT. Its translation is CASSLAGWSTDTQYF.

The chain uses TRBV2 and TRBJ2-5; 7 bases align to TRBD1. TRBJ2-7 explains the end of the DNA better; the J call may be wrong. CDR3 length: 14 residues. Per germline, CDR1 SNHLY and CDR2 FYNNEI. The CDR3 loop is CASTPGQLALEQYF. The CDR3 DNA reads TGTGCCAGCACGCCGGGACAGCTGGCTCTCGAGCAGTACTTC.

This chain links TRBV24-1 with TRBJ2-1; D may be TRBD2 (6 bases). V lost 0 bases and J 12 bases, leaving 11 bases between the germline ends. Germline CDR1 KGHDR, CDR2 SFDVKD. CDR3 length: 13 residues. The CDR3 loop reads CATSDLQGGRQFF. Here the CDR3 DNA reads TGTGCCACCAGTGATTTGCAGGGAGGCCGGCAGTTCTTC.

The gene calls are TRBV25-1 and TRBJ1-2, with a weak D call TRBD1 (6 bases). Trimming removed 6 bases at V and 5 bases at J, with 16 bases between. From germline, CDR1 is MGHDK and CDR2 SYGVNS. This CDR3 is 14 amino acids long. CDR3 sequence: CASSRQDLEYGYTF. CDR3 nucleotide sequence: TGTGCCAGCAGCCGACAGGACTTGGAGTATGGCTACACCTTC.

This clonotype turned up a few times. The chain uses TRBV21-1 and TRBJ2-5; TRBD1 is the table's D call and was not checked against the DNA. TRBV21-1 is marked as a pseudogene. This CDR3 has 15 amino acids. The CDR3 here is CASSLAGQPCETQYF. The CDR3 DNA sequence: TGTGCCAGCAGCCTCGCGGGACAGCCTTGCGAGACCCAGTACTTC.

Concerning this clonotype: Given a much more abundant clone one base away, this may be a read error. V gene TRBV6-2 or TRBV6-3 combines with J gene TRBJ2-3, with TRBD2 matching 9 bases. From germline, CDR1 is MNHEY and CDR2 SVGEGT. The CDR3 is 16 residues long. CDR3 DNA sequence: TGTGCCGGCAGCACCCGTCCGCGGGGGGGAACAGATACGCAGTATTTT. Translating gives CAGSTRPRGGTDTQYF.

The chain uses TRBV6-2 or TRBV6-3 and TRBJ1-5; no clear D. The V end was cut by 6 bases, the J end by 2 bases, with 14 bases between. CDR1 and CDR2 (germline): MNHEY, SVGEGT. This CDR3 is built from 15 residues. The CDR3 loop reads CASRLQVLGNQPQHF. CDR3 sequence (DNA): TGTGCCAGCAGGCTTCAGGTATTGGGCAATCAGCCCCAGCATTTT.

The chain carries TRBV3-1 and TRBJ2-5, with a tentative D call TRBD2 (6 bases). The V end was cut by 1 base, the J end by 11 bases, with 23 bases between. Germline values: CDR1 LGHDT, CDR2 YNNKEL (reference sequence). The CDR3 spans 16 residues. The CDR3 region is CASSQAGLAKYNEQYF. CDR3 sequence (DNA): TGTGCCAGCAGCCAAGCCGGGCTAGCGAAGTACAATGAGCAGTACTTC.

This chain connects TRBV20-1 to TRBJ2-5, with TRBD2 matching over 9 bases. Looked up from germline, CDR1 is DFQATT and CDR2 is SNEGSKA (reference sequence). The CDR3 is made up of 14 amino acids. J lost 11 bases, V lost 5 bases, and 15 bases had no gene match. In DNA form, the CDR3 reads TGCAGTGCTCCGCCTTGGCGGGGGGGCGGGGATCAGTACTTC. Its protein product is CSAPPWRGGGDQYF.

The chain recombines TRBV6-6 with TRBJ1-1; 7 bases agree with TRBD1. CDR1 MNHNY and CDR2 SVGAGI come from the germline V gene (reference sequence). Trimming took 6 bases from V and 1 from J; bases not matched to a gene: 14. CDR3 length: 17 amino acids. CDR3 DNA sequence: TGTGCCAGCAGCGAGACAGGGCTCCGGGGGTGGAACACTGAAGCTTTCTTT. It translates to CASSETGLRGWNTEAFF.

CDR3 protein: CASSGGLAGPKTQYF. CDR3 sequence (DNA): TGTGCCAGCAGTGGGGGACTAGCGGGGCCCAAGACGCAGTATTTT. The chain combines TRBV6-2 or TRBV6-3 with TRBJ2-3, with 13 bases matching TRBD2. Per germline, CDR1 MNHEY and CDR2 SVGEGT. The CDR3 is 15 amino acids. With V trimmed by 5 bases and J by 9 bases, 8 bases remained unmatched.

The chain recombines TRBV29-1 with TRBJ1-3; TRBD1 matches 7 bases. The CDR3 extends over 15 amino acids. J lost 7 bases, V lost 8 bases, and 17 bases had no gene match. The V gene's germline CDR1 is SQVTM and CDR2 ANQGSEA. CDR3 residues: CSIGVRTGFGNTIYF. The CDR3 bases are TGCAGCATCGGGGTCCGGACAGGCTTTGGCAACACCATATATTTT.

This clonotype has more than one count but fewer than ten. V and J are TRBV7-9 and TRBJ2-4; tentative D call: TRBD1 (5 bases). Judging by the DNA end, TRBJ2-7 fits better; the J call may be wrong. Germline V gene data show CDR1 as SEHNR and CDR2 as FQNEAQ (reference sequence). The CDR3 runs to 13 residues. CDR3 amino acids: CASSLGQIGEQYF. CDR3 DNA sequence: TGTGCCAGCAGCCTGGGGCAGATCGGCGAGCAGTACTTC.

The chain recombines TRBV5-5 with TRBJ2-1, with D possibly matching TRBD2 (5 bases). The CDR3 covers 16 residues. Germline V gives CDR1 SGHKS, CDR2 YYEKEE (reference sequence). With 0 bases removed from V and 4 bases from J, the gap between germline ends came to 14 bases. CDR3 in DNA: TGTGCCAGCAGCTTGGACGGGGATCCCTCGTACAATGAGCAGTTCTTC. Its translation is CASSLDGDPSYNEQFF.

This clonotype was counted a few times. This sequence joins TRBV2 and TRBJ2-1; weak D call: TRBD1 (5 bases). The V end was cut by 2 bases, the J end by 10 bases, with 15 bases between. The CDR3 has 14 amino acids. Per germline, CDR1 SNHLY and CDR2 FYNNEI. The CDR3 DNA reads TGTGCCAGCAGTGAACGGCGGCAGGGCAAGGAGCAGTTCTTC. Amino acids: CASSERRQGKEQFF.

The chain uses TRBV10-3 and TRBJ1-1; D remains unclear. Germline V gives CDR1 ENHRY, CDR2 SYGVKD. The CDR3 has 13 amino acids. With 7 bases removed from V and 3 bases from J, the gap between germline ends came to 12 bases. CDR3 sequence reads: CAINALQYTEAFF. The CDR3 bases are TGTGCCATCAATGCTCTCCAGTACACTGAAGCTTTCTTT.

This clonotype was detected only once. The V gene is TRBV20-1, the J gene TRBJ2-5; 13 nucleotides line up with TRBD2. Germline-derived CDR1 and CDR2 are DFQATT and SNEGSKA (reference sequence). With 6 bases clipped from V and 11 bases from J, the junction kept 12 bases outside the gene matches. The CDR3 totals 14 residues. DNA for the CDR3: TGCAGTGCGGTACTAGCGGGGGGGCGAGATGAGCAGTACTTC. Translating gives CSAVLAGGRDEQYF.

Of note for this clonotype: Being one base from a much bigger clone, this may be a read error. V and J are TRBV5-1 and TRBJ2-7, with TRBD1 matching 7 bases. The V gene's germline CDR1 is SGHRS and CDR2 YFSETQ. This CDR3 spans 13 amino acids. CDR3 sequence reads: CASSRQGGIEKYF. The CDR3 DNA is TGCGCCAGCAGTCGACAGGGTGGGATCGAGAAGTACTTC.

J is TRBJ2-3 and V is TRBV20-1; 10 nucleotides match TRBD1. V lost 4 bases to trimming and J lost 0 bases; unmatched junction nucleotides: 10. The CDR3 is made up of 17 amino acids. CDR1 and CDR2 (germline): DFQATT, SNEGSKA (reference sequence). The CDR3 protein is CSAKAGTGALSTDTQYF. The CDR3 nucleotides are TGCAGTGCTAAAGCCGGGACAGGGGCCTTAAGCACAGATACGCAGTATTTT.

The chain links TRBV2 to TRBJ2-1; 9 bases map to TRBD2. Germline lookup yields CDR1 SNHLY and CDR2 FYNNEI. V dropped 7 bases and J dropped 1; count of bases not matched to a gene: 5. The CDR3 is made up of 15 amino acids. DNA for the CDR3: TGTGCCAGCACCCTTAGCGGGGGTTCCTACAATGAGCAGTTCTTC. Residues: CASTLSGGSYNEQFF.

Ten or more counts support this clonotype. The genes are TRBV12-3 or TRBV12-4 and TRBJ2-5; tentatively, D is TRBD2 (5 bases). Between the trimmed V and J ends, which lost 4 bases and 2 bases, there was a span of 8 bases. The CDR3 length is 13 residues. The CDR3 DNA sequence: TGTGCCAGCAGTTCTCGGGGACAAGAGACCCAGTACTTC. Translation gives CASSSRGQETQYF.

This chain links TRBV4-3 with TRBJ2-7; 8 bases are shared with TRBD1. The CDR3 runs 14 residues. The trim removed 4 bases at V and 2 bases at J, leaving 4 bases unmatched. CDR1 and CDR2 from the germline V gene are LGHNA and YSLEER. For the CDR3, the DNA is TGCGCCAGCAGCCGCTGGACAGGGACCTACGAGCAGTACTTC. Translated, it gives CASSRWTGTYEQYF.

The CDR3 region is CASSQEGGHDEQYF. The CDR3 nucleotides are TGCGCCAGCAGCCAAGAAGGGGGGCACGACGAGCAGTACTTC. This sequence joins TRBV4-3 and TRBJ2-7; D could derive from TRBD1 or TRBD2 (6 bases each). CDR3 size: 14 residues. Germline V gene sequence: CDR1 LGHNA, CDR2 YSLEER. With 0 bases removed from V and 5 bases from J, the gap between germline ends came to 11 bases.

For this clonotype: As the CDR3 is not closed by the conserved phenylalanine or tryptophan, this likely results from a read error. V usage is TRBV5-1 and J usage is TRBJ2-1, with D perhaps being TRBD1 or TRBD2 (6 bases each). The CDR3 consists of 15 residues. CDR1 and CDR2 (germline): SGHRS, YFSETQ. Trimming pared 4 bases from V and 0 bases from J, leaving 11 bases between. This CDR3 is CASSRGTTSYNEQFY. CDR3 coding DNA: TGCGCCAGCAGCCGCGGGACAACCTCCTACAATGAGCAGTTCTAC.

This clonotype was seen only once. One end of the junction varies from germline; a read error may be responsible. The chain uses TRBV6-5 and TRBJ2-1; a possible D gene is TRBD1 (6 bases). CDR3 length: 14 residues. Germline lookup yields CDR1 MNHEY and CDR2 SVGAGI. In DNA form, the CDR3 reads TGTGCCAGCAGTTACTCGACAGGTTACAACGAGCAGTTCTTC. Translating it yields CASSYSTGYNEQFF.

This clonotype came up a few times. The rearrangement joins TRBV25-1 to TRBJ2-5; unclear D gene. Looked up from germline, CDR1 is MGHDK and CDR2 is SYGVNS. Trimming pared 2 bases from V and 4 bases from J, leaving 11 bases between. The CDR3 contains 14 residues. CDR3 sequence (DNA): TGTGCCAGCAGTGAACTAGGTACGGGAGAGACCCAGTACTTC. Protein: CASSELGTGETQYF.